This T cell receptor beta chain came from a study of cytomegalovirus exposure and HLA in healthy donors. Study-level results: In a later analysis, at a false discovery rate of 0.05, 16,951 TCR beta sequences matched HLA alleles. An assumption of roughly uniform sequencing depth across donors underlay the presence/absence analyses.

CDR1 is SGDLS and CDR2 is YYNGEE in the germline V gene. The trim removed 2 bases at V and 2 bases at J, leaving 2 bases unmatched. The CDR3 covers 14 residues. The study ran its PCR with 60 Vbeta and 13 Jbeta primers. Using immunoSEQ multiplex PCR, the repertoire was profiled, and TCRdb retains in-frame clones only, with some absent. Here the sample spans roughly 180,000 clones, around 74% being singletons. This clone was detected only once. No antigen is known for it. Other DNA sequences in the same sample also yield this CDR3. Material: PBMCs. The chain links TRBV9 to TRBJ2-7; 9 bases align to TRBD1. The receptor was isolated from a girl under 18 in good health and CMV-seropositive. The chain's CDR3 is CASSVGTGPYEQYF. In DNA, the CDR3 is TGTGCCAGCAGCGTTGGGACAGGGCCCTACGAGCAGTACTTC.